The 8 T cell receptor beta chains presented below share a single source sample, sequenced in a study of regulatory T cells in long-lasting Graves disease. Described time point: newly diagnosed GD, antithyroid drugs for less than 3 months. Extracted PBMC RNA gave rise to the TCR library. Relying on iRepertoire HTBI primers and Arm-PCR of CDR3 regions, the team built TCR beta libraries. TCRdb re-called the multiplex PCR reads through MiXCR, storing one row per CDR3 protein. The sample holds a few hundred thousand distinct CDR3 sequences, approximately 16% seen once. A further study also used this sample, focusing on T cells in Graves' hyperthyroidism and ophthalmopathy.

Material: peripheral blood mononuclear cells (PBMCs), obtained at new diagnosis, from a patient treated with antithyroid drugs. All receptors derive from a man between 40 and 49 years old with Graves disease.

This clonotype has only a few counts. The CDR3 coding sequence is TGCGCCAGCAGCCAGGCGTTTTCGGGACGGAACTATGGCTACACCTTC. It specifies CASSQAFSGRNYGYTF. The gene calls are TRBV4-1 and TRBJ1-2; weak D call: TRBD1 (5 bases). The length of the CDR3 is 16 residues. Trimming removed 3 bases from V and 2 bases from J, with 16 bases in between. Germline V gene lookup returns CDR1 MGHRA and CDR2 YSYEKL.

This clonotype occurred a few times. At one end, the junction sequence differs from germline, possibly due to a read error. The V and J genes are TRBV12-3 or TRBV12-4 and TRBJ2-1, with D unclear. This CDR3 has 14 residues. CDR3 nucleotide sequence: TGTGCCAGCAGTCCGCGTAGCTCCCACAATGAGCAGTTCTTC. It yields the protein CASSPRSSHNEQFF.

This clonotype was found many times. The genes are TRBV9 and TRBJ1-1; D call uncertain. CDR1 is SGDLS and CDR2 is YYNGEE in the germline V gene. V shed 7 bases and J shed 0 bases, with 10 bases lying between them. The CDR3 is made up of 13 amino acids. The CDR3, as DNA: TGTGCCAGCGGTCCGGCTCTGAACACTGAAGCTTTCTTT. Residues: CASGPALNTEAFF.

The chain employs TRBV7-2 and TRBJ1-1; TRBD1 agrees at 8 bases. The CDR3 totals 16 residues. Germline V gives CDR1 SGHTA, CDR2 FQGNSA. The ends lost 2 bases at V and 0 bases at J; junction bases unmatched: 5. CDR3 loop: CASSLSRQGMNTEAFF. In DNA, the CDR3 is TGTGCCAGCAGCTTATCCAGACAGGGGATGAACACTGAAGCTTTCTTT.

Many counts were recorded for this clonotype. V and J are TRBV20-1 and TRBJ2-7; D may be TRBD2 (5 bases). The CDR3 length is 14 residues. Trimming pared 3 bases from V and 5 bases from J, leaving 17 bases between. Germline-derived CDR1 and CDR2 are DFQATT and SNEGSKA (reference sequence). This chain's CDR3 is CSARDRRVRNEQYF. CDR3 in DNA: TGCAGTGCTAGGGACCGGCGGGTTAGGAACGAGCAGTACTTC.

There are many counts of this clonotype. The chain links TRBV4-2 to TRBJ2-3; D not resolved. The ends were cut back, 1 base at V and 0 bases at J, with 11 bases in the middle. The CDR3 has 16 amino acids. In germline, CDR1 is LGHNA, CDR2 YNFKEQ. In nucleotides, the CDR3 is TGTGCCAGCAGCCAAGCGGATCTAACTAGCACAGATACGCAGTATTTT. It specifies CASSQADLTSTDTQYF.

The V call is TRBV9, the J call TRBJ2-5; TRBD1 or TRBD2 may be the D gene (6 bases each). CDR3 length: 16 residues. CDR1 and CDR2 (germline): SGDLS, YYNGEE. V lost 7 bases, J lost 4 bases, and 23 bases lay in between. In nucleotides, the CDR3 is TGTGCCAGCTCCCCCTGGGGGGACATGGGTTTAGAGACCCAGTACTTC. Translated: CASSPWGDMGLETQYF.

This clonotype has at least ten counts. The rearrangement links TRBV5-1 to TRBJ2-1, with 8 bases that match TRBD1. J gave up 6 bases and V 3 bases, and 11 bases lay outside the gene matches. Germline loops: CDR1 SGHRS, CDR2 YFSETQ. The CDR3 contains 16 residues. The CDR3 sequence: CASSSSTGGGFNEQFF. In DNA form, the CDR3 reads TGCGCCAGCAGCTCGAGCACAGGGGGTGGGTTCAATGAGCAGTTCTTC. Full variable domain (outside the CDR3, taken from reference TRBV5-1 and TRBJ2-1): KAGVTQTPRYLIKTRGQQVTLSCSPISGHRSVSWYQQTPGQGLQFLFEYFSETQRNKGNFPGRFSGRQFSNSRSEMNVSTLELGDSALYLCASSSSTGGGFNEQFFGPGTRLTVL.